Shown below are 3 T cell receptor beta chains from a single sample sequenced in a study of cytomegalovirus exposure and HLA in healthy donors. PCR employed 60 Vbeta and 13 Jbeta primers. The protocol was immunoSEQ multiplex PCR, while the TCRdb copy is restricted to in-frame clones and leaves out a portion. The data show about 110,000 clones, about 76% seen once. Sequencing was carried out using PBMCs. All receptors come from a man aged 35 to 55 in good health and CMV-seronegative.

The genes are TRBV25-1 and TRBJ2-5; 9 bases are shared with TRBD1. Germline CDR1 MGHDK, CDR2 SYGVNS. CDR3 length: 14 amino acids. V lost 4 bases to trimming and J lost 7 bases; unmatched junction nucleotides: 7. The CDR3 region has the DNA TGTGCCAGCAGTGTGGGACAGGGAGTGGGGACCCAGTACTTC. This translates into CASSVGQGVGTQYF.

This chain uses TRBV4-2 with TRBJ2-3; 9 bases fit TRBD2. V dropped 4 bases and J dropped 1; count of bases not matched to a gene: 3. Germline values: CDR1 LGHNA, CDR2 YNFKEQ. This CDR3 comprises 15 residues. CDR3 sequence: CASSLRTSGTDTQYF. Here the CDR3 DNA reads TGTGCCAGCAGCCTCAGGACTAGCGGCACAGATACGCAGTATTTT.

The chain has TRBV5-1 and TRBJ2-7, with D maybe TRBD2 (5 bases). The CDR3 runs to 14 residues. The V and J ends lost 0 bases and 1 base respectively, with 8 bases between them. Germline V lookup: CDR1 SGHRS, CDR2 YFSETQ. CDR3 DNA: TGCGCCAGCAGCTTGGGACCGGGATCCTACGAGCAGTACTTC. Residues: CASSLGPGSYEQYF.